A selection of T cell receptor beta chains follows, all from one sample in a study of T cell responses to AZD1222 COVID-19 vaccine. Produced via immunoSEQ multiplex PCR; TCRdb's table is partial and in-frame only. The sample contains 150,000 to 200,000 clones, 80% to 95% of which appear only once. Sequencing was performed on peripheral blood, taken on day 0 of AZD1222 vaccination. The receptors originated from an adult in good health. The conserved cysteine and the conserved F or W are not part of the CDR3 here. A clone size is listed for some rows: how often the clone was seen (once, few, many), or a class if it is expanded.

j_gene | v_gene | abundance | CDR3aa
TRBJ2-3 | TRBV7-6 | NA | ASSFLESTDTQY
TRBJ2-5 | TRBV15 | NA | ATSRRDYGETQY
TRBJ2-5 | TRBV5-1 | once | ASSLGTSVPGETQY
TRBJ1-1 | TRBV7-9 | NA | ASSYAGLNTEAF
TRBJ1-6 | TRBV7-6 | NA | ASSRYGTFGNSPLH
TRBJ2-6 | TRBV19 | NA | ASSTNGNRQKISGANVLT
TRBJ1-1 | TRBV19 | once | ASSATGAFTEAF
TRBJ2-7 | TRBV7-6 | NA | ASSLNGAGPPYEQY
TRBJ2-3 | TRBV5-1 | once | ASSLGLAGSSDTQY
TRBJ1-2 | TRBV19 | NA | ATHPGVMIYGYT
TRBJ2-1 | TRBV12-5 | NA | ASGAGRVSYNEQF
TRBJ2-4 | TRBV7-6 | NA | ASSPETSGRVSGIQY
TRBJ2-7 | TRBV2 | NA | ASSLGVAGVSYEQY
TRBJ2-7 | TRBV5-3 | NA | ARSLEWYRDNVSEQY
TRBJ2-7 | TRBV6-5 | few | ASRWEWSEQY
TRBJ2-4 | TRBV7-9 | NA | ASSSAGGETKNIQY
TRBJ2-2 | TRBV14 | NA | ASSQDSGLAGDTGELF
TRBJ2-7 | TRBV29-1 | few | SVTTSGSVYEQY
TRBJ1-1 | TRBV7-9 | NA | ASSLVSGSMNTEAF
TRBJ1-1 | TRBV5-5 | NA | ASSRRTAGTEAF
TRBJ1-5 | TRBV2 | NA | ASKQFGHQPQH
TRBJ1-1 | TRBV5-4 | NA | ASSFKRGLTEAF
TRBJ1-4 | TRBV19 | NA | ASSKTPSTNEKLF
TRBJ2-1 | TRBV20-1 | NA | SAVAGVEQF
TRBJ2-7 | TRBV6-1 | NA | ASSEASTGSYEQY
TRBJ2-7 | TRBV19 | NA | ASSINPVSPYEQY
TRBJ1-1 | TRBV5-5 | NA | ASSPSAELGGSNTEAF
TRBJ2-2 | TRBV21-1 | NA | VGGELF
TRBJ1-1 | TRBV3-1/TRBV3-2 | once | ASSQTNTEAF
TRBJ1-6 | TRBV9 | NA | ASSVEPESPLH
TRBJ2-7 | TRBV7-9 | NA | ASSSGTATLEQY
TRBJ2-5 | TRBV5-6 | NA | ASSLDTVYPQETQY
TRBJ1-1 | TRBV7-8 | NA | ASSLSGELGTEAF
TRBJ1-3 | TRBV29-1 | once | SFRQAPISGNTIY
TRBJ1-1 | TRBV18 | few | ASSPHHQENTEAF
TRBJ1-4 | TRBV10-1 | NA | ASSEGPNEKLF
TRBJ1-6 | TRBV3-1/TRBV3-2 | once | ASSRNYNSPLH
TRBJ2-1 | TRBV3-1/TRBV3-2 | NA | ASSQGLVDEQF
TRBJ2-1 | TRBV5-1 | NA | ASSLTGSPGDEQF
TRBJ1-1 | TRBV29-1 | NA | SVGSSRGAEDTEAF
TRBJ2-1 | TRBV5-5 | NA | ASSLVSGGRYNEQF
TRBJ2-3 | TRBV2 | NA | ASRLPRTGDVTDTQY
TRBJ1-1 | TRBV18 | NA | ASSPRQGRGRATEAF
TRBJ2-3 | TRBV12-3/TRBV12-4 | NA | AVRGSTDTQY
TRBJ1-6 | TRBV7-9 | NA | ASSSQLYNSPLH
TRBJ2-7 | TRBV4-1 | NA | ASSQVTAGAYYEQY
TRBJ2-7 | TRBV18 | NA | ASSPGANGPTPYEQY
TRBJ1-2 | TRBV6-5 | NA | ASSLPNYGYT
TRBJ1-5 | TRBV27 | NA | ASSFVGGYQPQH
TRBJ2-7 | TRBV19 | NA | ASSSLTGGVSYEQY